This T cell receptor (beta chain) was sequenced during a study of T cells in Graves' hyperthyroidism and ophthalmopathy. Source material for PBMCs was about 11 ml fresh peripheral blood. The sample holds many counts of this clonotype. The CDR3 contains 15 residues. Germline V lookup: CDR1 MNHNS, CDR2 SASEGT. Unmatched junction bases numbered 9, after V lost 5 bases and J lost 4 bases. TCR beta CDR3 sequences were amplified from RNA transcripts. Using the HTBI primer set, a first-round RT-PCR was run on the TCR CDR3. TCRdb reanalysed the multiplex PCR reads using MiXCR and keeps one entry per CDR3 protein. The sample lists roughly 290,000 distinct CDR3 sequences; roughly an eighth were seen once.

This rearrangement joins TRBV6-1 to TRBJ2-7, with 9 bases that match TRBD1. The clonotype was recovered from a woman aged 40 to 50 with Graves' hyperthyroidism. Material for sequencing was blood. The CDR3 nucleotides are TGTGCCAGCAGTTATTACCCGGGACAGGGTTACGAGCAGTACTTC. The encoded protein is CASSYYPGQGYEQYF.